A single sample gave rise to the 8 T cell receptor beta chains below, sequenced in a study of T cells in Graves' hyperthyroidism and ophthalmopathy. Template material for amplifying TCR beta CDR3 regions consisted of RNA transcripts. During a first-round RT-PCR of the TCR CDR3, the HTBI primer set was used. Each CDR3 protein is one row after TCRdb ran MiXCR on the multiplex PCR reads. The sample has around 540,000 distinct CDR3 sequences; 46% are singletons. Specimen: peripheral blood or thyroid tissue (not recorded which). All receptors derive from a woman aged 18-29 years with Graves' hyperthyroidism.

This clonotype has just a few counts. The chain couples TRBV2 to TRBJ2-7; maybe TRBD1 (5 bases). The CDR3 has 14 amino acids. V was pared by 3 bases and J by 5 bases, with 14 bases between. Germline lookup yields CDR1 SNHLY and CDR2 FYNNEI. The CDR3 bases are TGTGCCAGCAGTGAGGACATTGTTCCTGACGAGCAGTACTTC. It codes for CASSEDIVPDEQYF.

In this sample, this clonotype turned up many times. The rearrangement joins TRBV20-1 to TRBJ1-2; no clear D gene. V was trimmed by 0 bases and J by 4 bases, leaving 6 bases between them. The germline V gene has CDR1 DFQATT and CDR2 SNEGSKA (reference sequence). This CDR3 is built from 12 residues. The CDR3 region has the DNA TGCAGTGCTAGAGACAGATCCTATGGCTACACCTTC. It codes for CSARDRSYGYTF.

This clonotype was observed at least ten times. V usage is TRBV7-9 and J usage is TRBJ2-5; TRBD2 agrees at 7 bases. The CDR3 runs to 13 residues. Germline V gene data show CDR1 as SEHNR and CDR2 as FQNEAQ (reference sequence). Trimming removed 5 bases from V and 2 bases from J; junction bases left unmatched: 2. The CDR3 sequence: CASSRSGQETQYF. The CDR3 DNA is TGTGCCAGCAGCCGTAGCGGGCAAGAGACCCAGTACTTC.

This clonotype was recorded at least ten times. The chain couples TRBV29-1 to TRBJ2-5; D assignment may be TRBD1 or TRBD2 (5 bases each). The CDR3 covers 15 residues. Germline CDR1 SQVTM, CDR2 ANQGSEA. The germline V and J ends were trimmed by 2 bases and 1 base, with 14 bases remaining between them. In DNA, the CDR3 is TGCAGCGTTGAATCCAGCAGGGCGGGCCAAGAGACCCAGTACTTC. Its translation is CSVESSRAGQETQYF.

The chain employs TRBV25-1 and TRBJ1-1; D remains ambiguous. The CDR3 runs 16 residues. The germline gives CDR1 MGHDK, CDR2 SYGVNS. The ends were cut back, 5 bases at V and 7 bases at J, with 23 bases in the middle. The CDR3 loop reads CASSFTSLIGEGEAFF. As DNA, the CDR3 is TGTGCCAGCAGTTTCACCAGTTTAATTGGGGAAGGTGAAGCTTTCTTT. Full variable domain (remainder filled in from reference TRBV25-1 and TRBJ1-1): EADIYQTPRYLVIGTGKKITLECSQTMGHDKMYWYQQDPGMELHLIHYSYGVNSTEKGDLSSESTVSRIRTEHFPLTLESARPSHTSQYLCASSFTSLIGEGEAFFGQGTRLTVV.

This clonotype was found many times. J is TRBJ1-5 and V is TRBV7-9; no clear D. Trimming took 7 bases from V and 4 from J, leaving 8 bases between them. Germline V gene lookup returns CDR1 SEHNR and CDR2 FQNEAQ (reference sequence). This CDR3 is built from 12 residues. The CDR3 DNA follows: TGTGCCAGCACCCTCTCGAATCAGCCCCAGCATTTT. This codes for CASTLSNQPQHF.

The chain is built from TRBV13 and TRBJ2-5; the D gene is possibly TRBD2 (6 bases). The V and J ends lost 5 bases and 1 base respectively, with 11 bases between them. CDR1 PRHDT and CDR2 FYEKMQ come from the germline V gene (reference sequence). The CDR3 has 14 residues. Written as DNA, the CDR3 is TGTGCCAGCAGCGTACTAGCAAGCCAAGAGACCCAGTACTTC. Its protein is CASSVLASQETQYF.

This clonotype was observed a few times. The chain has TRBV10-2 and TRBJ2-6; the D call may be TRBD1 or TRBD2 (5 bases each). CDR1 and CDR2 from the germline V gene are WSHSY and SAAADI. The V end was cut by 10 bases, the J end by 0 bases, with 19 bases between. The CDR3 runs to 17 residues. DNA of the CDR3: TGCGCCACCCGAAGAGTCGGGGACCCCTCTGGGGCCAACGTCCTGACTTTC. Encoded protein: CATRRVGDPSGANVLTF.